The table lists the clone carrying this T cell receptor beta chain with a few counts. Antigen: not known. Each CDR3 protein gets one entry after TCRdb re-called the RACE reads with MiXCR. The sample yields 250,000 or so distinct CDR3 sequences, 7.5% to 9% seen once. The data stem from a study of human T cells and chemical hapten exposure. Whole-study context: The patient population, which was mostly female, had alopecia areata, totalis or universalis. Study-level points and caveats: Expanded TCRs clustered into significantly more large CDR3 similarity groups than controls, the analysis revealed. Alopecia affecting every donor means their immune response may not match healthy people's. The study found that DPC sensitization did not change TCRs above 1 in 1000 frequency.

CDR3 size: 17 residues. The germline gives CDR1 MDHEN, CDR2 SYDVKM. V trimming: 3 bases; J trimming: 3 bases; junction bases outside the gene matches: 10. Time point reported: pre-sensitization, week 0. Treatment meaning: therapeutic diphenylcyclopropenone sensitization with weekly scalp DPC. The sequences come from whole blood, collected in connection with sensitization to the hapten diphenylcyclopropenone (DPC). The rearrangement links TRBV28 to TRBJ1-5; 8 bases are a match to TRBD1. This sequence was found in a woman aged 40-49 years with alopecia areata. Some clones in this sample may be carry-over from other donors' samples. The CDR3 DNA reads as TGTGCCAGCAGTTTCACCCCGGGGACAGGCCTCAATCAGCCCCAGCATTTT. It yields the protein CASSFTPGTGLNQPQHF.